The clone carrying this T cell receptor (beta chain) was observed many times. Its antigen remains unidentified. These data originate in a study of neurological immune-mediated disorders. Study results and caveats: Because no CDR3 amino acid sequences were shared across subjects by expanded clones, private repertoires were suggested in all groups. Repertoires from 18 of 34 multiple sclerosis patients grouped phylogenetically into a related-CDR3 cluster, suggesting a possible signature.

Trimming stripped 3 bases from V and 4 bases from J, with 22 bases between. CDR3 length equals 17 residues. From germline, CDR1 is SGHRS and CDR2 YFSETQ. Synthesis of cDNA was accomplished via 5'RACE employing 10-nucleotide random UMIs. TCRdb recomputed calls from the 5' RACE reads with MiXCR, one row per CDR3 protein. The repertoire includes more than 50,000 distinct CDR3 sequences, 4% to 6% of them detected once, and approximately 2.6% sits in the top ten. The receptor's source is a woman aged 25 to 39 with multiple sclerosis. The source material was PBMCs. V usage is TRBV5-1 and J usage is TRBJ1-2; unclear D gene. The CDR3 loop reads CASSSGRVPGEGYGYTF. CDR3 nucleotide sequence: TGCGCCAGCAGCTCCGGGAGGGTTCCTGGTGAGGGCTATGGCTACACCTTC.